This T cell receptor (beta chain) came from a study of T cells in Graves' hyperthyroidism and ophthalmopathy. Whole-study findings and limits: The blood repertoire included most of the expanded thyroid clonotypes above 0.001.

Across 18 months, stable Graves' hyperthyroidism was marked by no progression to ophthalmopathy. The germline V and J ends were trimmed by 3 bases and 5 bases, with 15 bases remaining between them. CDR3 length: 14 residues. Germline V gene sequence: CDR1 SGHTS, CDR2 YDEGEE. The table lists this clonotype with a few counts. Its specificity is unknown. There were TCR beta CDR3 regions amplified from RNA transcripts. The TCR CDR3 was amplified in a first-round RT-PCR using the HTBI primer set. TCRdb ran MiXCR on the multiplex PCR reads and lists one entry per CDR3 protein. The data contain approximately 600,000 distinct CDR3 sequences, around 15% of them singletons.

Sequencing was done on a sample of blood. The source of this sequence is a woman aged 25 to 39 with Graves' hyperthyroidism. The V and J genes are TRBV5-8 and TRBJ2-7, with D possibly TRBD1 on 6 matching bases. The CDR3 region has the DNA TGTGCCAGCAGCTACCGACAGGATCAGGACGAGCAGTACTTC. Residues: CASSYRQDQDEQYF.